Sequencing of this T cell receptor beta chain was carried out in a study of CD8 T cells in ankylosing spondylitis. Notes on the study in general: For ankylosing spondylitis blood, a TCR beta motif of 8 or 9 highly homologous variants appeared characteristic. Existing reports had already noted some motif variants in reactive arthritis synovial fluid and blood.

This clonotype was counted many times. Its specificity is unknown. For TCR beta, libraries came from quantitative 5'-RACE with molecular barcodes. Each CDR3 protein is one row after TCRdb ran MiXCR on the 5' RACE reads. This sample has fewer than 550,000 distinct CDR3 sequences; approximately 5% occur once, and the top ten carry under 4.5%. The CDR3 extends over 15 amino acids. CDR1 and CDR2 from the germline V gene are DFQATT and SNEGSKA (reference sequence). Between the trimmed V and J ends, which lost 5 bases and 4 bases, there was a span of 20 bases. This TCR derives from a male donor with ankylosing spondylitis. The sample comprised blood, either unsorted or a sorted T cell fraction (not recorded which). The chain employs TRBV20-1 and TRBJ1-1; D gene uncertain. The CDR3 here is CSAYTYGRAGTEAFF. CDR3 bases: TGCAGTGCTTACACGTACGGACGGGCGGGCACTGAAGCTTTCTTT.